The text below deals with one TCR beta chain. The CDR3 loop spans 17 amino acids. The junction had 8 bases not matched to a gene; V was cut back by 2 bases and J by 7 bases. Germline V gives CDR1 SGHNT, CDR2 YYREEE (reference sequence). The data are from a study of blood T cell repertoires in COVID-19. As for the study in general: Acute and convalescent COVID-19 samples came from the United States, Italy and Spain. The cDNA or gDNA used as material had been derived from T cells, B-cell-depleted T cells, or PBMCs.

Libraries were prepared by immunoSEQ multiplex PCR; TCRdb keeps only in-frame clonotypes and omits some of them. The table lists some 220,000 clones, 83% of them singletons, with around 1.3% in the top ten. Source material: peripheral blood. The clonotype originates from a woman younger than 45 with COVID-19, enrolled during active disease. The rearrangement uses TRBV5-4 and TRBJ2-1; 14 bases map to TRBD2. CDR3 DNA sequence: TGTGCCAGCAGCTTAGGACTAGCGGGAGGAGGGGGGAATGAGCAGTTCTTC. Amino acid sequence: CASSLGLAGGGGNEQFF.